This TCR beta chain was recorded in a study of PD-1 blockade in mismatch repair-deficient tumors. The germline V gene has CDR1 MNHNS and CDR2 SASEGT. V dropped 6 bases and J dropped 5 bases, with 10 bases sitting between them. This CDR3 comprises 13 residues. Measured with immunoSEQ multiplex PCR; TCRdb has only the in-frame clones, and not every one. The sample lists roughly 38,000 clones, around 80% occurring once. This material consisted of PBMCs, taken roughly 40 weeks after starting pembrolizumab. The source of this sequence is an adult with mismatch repair-deficient cancer. This chain connects TRBV6-1 to TRBJ2-2, with D maybe TRBD2 (6 bases). In nucleotides, the CDR3 is TGTGCCAGCAGCCGGGAGACTACCGGGGAGCTGTTTTTT. This codes for CASSRETTGELFF.